Reported below is one TCR beta chain. The table came from immunoSEQ multiplex PCR; TCRdb's copy has only in-frame clones and leaves some out. The sample includes more than 55,000 clones, 80% to 90% of them seen just once. The time point was: pretreatment peripheral blood. Germline CDR1 and CDR2: SGHNT and YENEEA. There are 17 residues in the CDR3. V gave up 3 bases and J gave up 7 bases; unmatched junction bases: 10. This entry belongs to a study of PD-L1 blockade in urothelial cancer. The wider study: Male sex and bladder-origin urothelial cancer characterized about 85% of the roughly 30 patients.

The receptor's source is a man in his 70s with urothelial cancer. Material: PBMCs, obtained around atezolizumab (anti-PD-L1) treatment. The chain uses TRBV11-3 and TRBJ2-2; 11 bases agree with TRBD1. The CDR3 loop is CASSFLPGQGVVGELFF. The CDR3 region has the DNA TGTGCCAGCAGCTTCCTGCCGGGACAGGGGGTGGTCGGGGAGCTGTTTTTT.